Each of the 16 T cell receptor beta chains below was sequenced from the same sample in a study of T cell changes during pregnancy in multiple sclerosis. This table comes from immunoSEQ multiplex PCR, and its TCRdb copy is limited to in-frame clones, with some not included. This repertoire shows under 150,000 clones, approximately 96% found once; its top ten account for 0.44%. The sample was peripheral blood, taken after pregnancy. All receptors derive from a female donor with multiple sclerosis, enrolled in a pregnancy study.

This rearrangement joins TRBV7-9 to TRBJ2-7, with 8 nucleotides matching TRBD1. CDR1 and CDR2 (germline): SEHNR, FQNEAQ (reference sequence). The CDR3 is 15 amino acids. The trim removed 5 bases at V and 2 bases at J, leaving 8 bases unmatched. CDR3 nucleotides: TGTGCCAGCAGCGGCGGACAGGGTAATCCCTACGAGCAGTACTTC. Its translation: CASSGGQGNPYEQYF. The full variable domain, with the rest looked up from reference TRBV7-9 and TRBJ2-7, is DTGVSQNPRHKITKRGQNVTFRCDPISEHNRLYWYRQTLGQGPEFLTYFQNEAQLEKSRLLSDRFSAERPKGSFSTLEIQRTEQGDSAMYLCASSGGQGNPYEQYFGPGTRLTVT.

The chain is built from TRBV9 and TRBJ2-1; 12 bases agree with TRBD1. The CDR3 contains 15 residues. Germline-derived CDR1 and CDR2 are SGDLS and YYNGEE. Germline trimming cut 6 bases from V and 5 bases from J; bases unmatched to any gene: 6. The chain's CDR3 is CASTERDRGHNEQFF. As DNA, the CDR3 is TGTGCCAGCACCGAGAGGGACAGGGGGCACAATGAGCAGTTCTTC.

This chain connects TRBV10-3 to TRBJ1-5; D not resolved. The V gene's germline CDR1 is ENHRY and CDR2 SYGVKD. The CDR3 is 14 residues long. The V end lost 3 bases, the J end lost 6 bases, and 12 bases lay between the germline ends. In nucleotides, the CDR3 is TGTGCCATCAGTGACGGAGGGCAGAGTCAGCCCCAGCATTTT. This encodes CAISDGGQSQPQHF.

The V call is TRBV27, the J call TRBJ2-7, with 11 positions matching TRBD1. Germline trimming cut 8 bases from V and 3 bases from J; bases unmatched to any gene: 6. Germline CDR1 reads MNHEY; CDR2 reads SMNVEV (reference sequence). The CDR3 runs 14 residues. The CDR3 region has the DNA TGTGCCAGCGCACCGGGACAGGGGGGCTACGAGCAGTACTTC. Amino acid sequence: CASAPGQGGYEQYF.

V and J are TRBV28 and TRBJ2-1, with D possibly matching TRBD2 (6 bases). The germline V and J ends were trimmed by 2 bases and 10 bases, with 6 bases remaining between them. Per the germline V gene, CDR1 is MDHEN and CDR2 is SYDVKM. The CDR3 runs 11 residues. The CDR3 coding sequence is TGTGCCAGCAGTTTAGGGGGGGAGCAGTTCTTC. Encoded protein: CASSLGGEQFF.

The rearrangement joins TRBV10-3 to TRBJ2-1, with D perhaps matching TRBD2 (5 bases). This CDR3 contains 14 residues. Germline assignment: CDR1 ENHRY and CDR2 SYGVKD. The germline V and J ends were trimmed by 7 bases and 5 bases, with 15 bases remaining between them. CDR3 sequence (DNA): TGTGCCATCACCGCGGGTAAGCCTAACAATGAGCAGTTCTTC. Protein: CAITAGKPNNEQFF.

The chain recombines TRBV6-5 with TRBJ1-2; 8 nucleotides agree with TRBD1. V lost 4 bases, J lost 2 bases, and 3 bases stayed unmatched. Germline V gives CDR1 MNHEY, CDR2 SVGAGI. The length of the CDR3 is 14 residues. DNA of the CDR3: TGTGCCAGCAGTTCGACAGGGGTAAACTATGGCTACACCTTC. It codes for CASSSTGVNYGYTF.

This clone was seen a few times. The chain combines TRBV19 with TRBJ2-4, with TRBD1 matching over 10 bases. The V gene's germline CDR1 is LNHDA and CDR2 SQIVND (reference sequence). The CDR3 is 13 residues long. After removal of 9 bases from V and 9 bases from J, the junction contained 8 bases not matched to a gene. The CDR3 bases are TGTGCCAGCCTGGGACAGGGGCTTGGCATTCAGTACTTC. It specifies CASLGQGLGIQYF.

J is TRBJ2-7 and V is TRBV4-3; a possible D gene is TRBD2 (6 bases). The CDR3 consists of 15 residues. Trimming took 0 bases from V and 4 from J, leaving 13 bases between them. Germline CDR1 LGHNA, CDR2 YSLEER. The CDR3 is CASSQDWRGRYEQYF. The CDR3 region has the DNA TGCGCCAGCAGCCAAGATTGGAGGGGACGGTACGAGCAGTACTTC.

The chain joins TRBV11-2 to TRBJ1-2; D gene uncertain. This CDR3 spans 15 amino acids. V lost 1 base and J lost 1, with 10 bases in between. The germline CDR1 and CDR2 sequences are SGHAT and FQNNGV. In DNA form, the CDR3 reads TGTGCCAGCAGCTTAGCTTTCAGATTTAACTATGGCTACACCTTC. Translating gives CASSLAFRFNYGYTF. The complete variable domain, with remaining parts taken from reference TRBV11-2 and TRBJ1-2, reads EAGVAQSPRYKIIEKRQSVAFWCNPISGHATLYWYQQILGQGPKLLIQFQNNGVVDDSQLPKDRFSAERLKGVDSTLKIQPAKLEDSAVYLCASSLAFRFNYGYTFGSGTRLTVV.

This clone was counted once. The chain joins TRBV15 to TRBJ2-7; tentatively, D is TRBD2 (5 bases). Between the trimmed V and J ends, which lost 3 bases and 2 bases, there was a span of 11 bases. The CDR3 consists of 14 residues. Germline CDR1 is LNHNV and CDR2 is YYDKDF (reference sequence). The CDR3 DNA reads as TGTGCCACCAGCAGCCCAGAGGGCGCCTACGAGCAGTACTTC. This translates into CATSSPEGAYEQYF.

This rearrangement joins TRBV5-8 to TRBJ2-2, with TRBD1 identical over 7 bases. CDR3 length: 15 residues. Looked up from germline, CDR1 is SGHTS and CDR2 is YDEGEE. The V gene end was trimmed by 4 bases and the J gene end by 0 bases; junction bases not matched to a gene: 3. The CDR3 DNA reads as TGTGCCAGCAGCCGGGACAGTTCGAACACCGGGGAGCTGTTTTTT. Its protein is CASSRDSSNTGELFF.

This clone appeared once. This chain uses TRBV6-1 with TRBJ2-4; 8 bases are a match to TRBD2. The CDR3 sequence is 17 residues long. With 1 base clipped from V and 9 bases from J, the junction kept 14 bases outside the gene matches. CDR1 is MNHNS and CDR2 is SASEGT in the germline V gene. The CDR3 spells CASSEGGLDLETGIQYF. CDR3 nucleotides: TGTGCCAGCAGTGAAGGGGGACTAGATCTGGAAACTGGCATTCAGTACTTC.

This clone was picked up one time. The V call is TRBV5-4, the J call TRBJ1-1; D gene unclear. The germline gives CDR1 SGHNT, CDR2 YYREEE (reference sequence). Trimming left V 4 bases short and J 5 bases short, with 15 bases between. This CDR3 has 14 residues. The CDR3 DNA reads TGTGCCAGCAGCCCTGTCCAACGCGGAACTGAAGCTTTCTTT. As protein: CASSPVQRGTEAFF. Full variable domain (outside the CDR3, taken from reference TRBV5-4 and TRBJ1-1): ETGVTQSPTHLIKTRGQQVTLRCSSQSGHNTVSWYQQALGQGPQFIFQYYREEENGRGNFPPRFSGLQFPNYSSELNVNALELDDSALYLCASSPVQRGTEAFFGQGTRLTVV.

This chain connects TRBV28 to TRBJ1-2, with D tentatively TRBD1 (6 bases). The CDR3 totals 15 residues. Germline loops: CDR1 MDHEN, CDR2 SYDVKM. V was cut by 5 bases and J by 7 bases, with 20 bases left in between. CDR3 loop: CASSDGRGVILGYTF. CDR3 DNA sequence: TGTGCCAGCAGTGATGGCAGGGGAGTTATTCTTGGCTACACCTTC.

The chain joins TRBV29-1 to TRBJ1-1, with 7 bases aligning to TRBD1. With 7 bases clipped from V and 8 bases from J, the junction kept 19 bases outside the gene matches. From germline, CDR1 is SQVTM and CDR2 ANQGSEA. CDR3 length equals 15 residues. The CDR3 region has the DNA TGCAGCGCCCTGAAGGGGGCGGCGTCGGGAGGGGAAGCTTTCTTT. Amino acid sequence: CSALKGAASGGEAFF.